The 29 T cell receptor beta chains presented below share a single source sample, sequenced in a study of blood T cell repertoires in COVID-19. Sequencing used immunoSEQ multiplex PCR; TCRdb keeps in-frame clones, though not all of them. Among about 150,000 clones listed, around nine tenths were seen once. Sequencing input: peripheral blood. Receptors were obtained from a woman between 70 and 85 years old with acute or convalescent COVID-19.

CDR3 sequence reads: CASSLAGERYGYTF. The CDR3 nucleotides read TGTGCCAGCAGCTTGGCCGGGGAGCGCTATGGCTACACCTTC. The genes are TRBV5-5 and TRBJ1-2, with D unclear. V was pared by 0 bases and J by 4 bases, with 10 bases between. The CDR3 spans 14 residues. The germline CDR1 and CDR2 sequences are SGHKS and YYEKEE (reference sequence).

This clone has more than one count but fewer than ten. The rearrangement joins TRBV3-1 (or the pseudogene TRBV3-2) to TRBJ1-2, with D hard to call. The CDR3 sequence is 13 residues long. Germline CDR1 LGHDT, CDR2 YNNKEL (reference sequence). V lost 0 bases, J lost 5 bases, and 7 bases lay in between. This CDR3 is CASSQDPRYGYTF. CDR3 nucleotide sequence: TGTGCCAGCAGCCAAGATCCCAGGTATGGCTACACCTTC.

This clone was seen only once. The rearrangement uses TRBV6-2 or TRBV6-3 and TRBJ1-2; the match to TRBD1 covers 7 bases. The CDR3 has 14 residues. V lost 5 bases, J lost 5 bases, and 8 bases stayed unmatched. The V gene's germline CDR1 is MNHEY and CDR2 SVGEGT. The CDR3 DNA reads TGTGCCAGCAGTACCGGGACAGCTGGTTATGGCTACACCTTC. Translating gives CASSTGTAGYGYTF.

This clone has just one count. The junction and the germline gene differ at one end; a read error may be behind it. The chain employs TRBV5-6 and TRBJ2-2, with 10 nucleotides matching TRBD2. Germline values: CDR1 SGHDT, CDR2 YYEEEE. The CDR3 sequence is 16 residues long. CDR3 in DNA: TGTGCCCGCAGCTTGGCAGCGGGGGGGTACACCGGGGAGCTGTTTTTT. Protein: CARSLAAGGYTGELFF.

The chain recombines TRBV24-1 with TRBJ2-7; 9 bases fit TRBD1. Germline CDR1 reads KGHDR; CDR2 reads SFDVKD. V shed 4 bases and J 2 bases; nucleotides not matched to a gene: 8. The CDR3 covers 16 residues. Written as DNA, the CDR3 is TGTGCCACCAGTGAGTTCGGGACAGGGAGGACCTACGAGCAGTACGTC. The encoded protein is CATSEFGTGRTYEQYV.

The chain joins TRBV11-2 to TRBJ1-5, with unresolved D. The CDR3 has 13 amino acids. The germline V gene has CDR1 SGHAT and CDR2 FQNNGV. Trimming removed 4 bases at V and 10 bases at J, with 14 bases between. CDR3 DNA sequence: TGTGCCAGCAGCTCGGGAATGGGTCTTCCCCAGCATTTT. It encodes CASSSGMGLPQHF. Combining the CDR3 with reference TRBV11-2 and TRBJ1-5 gives the whole variable domain EAGVAQSPRYKIIEKRQSVAFWCNPISGHATLYWYQQILGQGPKLLIQFQNNGVVDDSQLPKDRFSAERLKGVDSTLKIQPAKLEDSAVYLCASSSGMGLPQHFGDGTRLSIL.

The V and J genes are TRBV6-5 and TRBJ2-2; 8 bases match TRBD1. CDR3 size: 15 residues. V was pared by 5 bases and J by 6 bases, with 8 bases of the junction left unmatched. From germline, CDR1 is MNHEY and CDR2 SVGAGI. The CDR3 nucleotides are TGTGCCAGCAGTCCCCAGGGGGCGATCTCCGGGGAGCTGTTTTTT. This codes for CASSPQGAISGELFF.

The DNA of the CDR3 is TGTGCCAGCAGTGATCGCAGCTCTGGAAACACCATATATTTT. This gives the protein CASSDRSSGNTIYF. The chain links TRBV2 to TRBJ1-3; D call uncertain. Per germline, CDR1 SNHLY and CDR2 FYNNEI. The CDR3 totals 14 residues. V lost 3 bases and J lost 0, with 6 bases in between.

This chain uses TRBV7-9 with TRBJ1-2; 8 nucleotides match TRBD1. Germline CDR1 is SEHNR and CDR2 is FQNEAQ (reference sequence). The J segment lost 7 bases and the V segment lost 4 bases, leaving 5 bases of the junction unmatched. The CDR3 totals 13 residues. The CDR3 is CASSSQGAFGYTF. CDR3 nucleotides: TGTGCCAGCAGCTCCCAGGGGGCGTTTGGCTACACCTTC.

CDR3: CASSPPNRGLATGELFF. DNA for the CDR3: TGTGCCAGTAGCCCCCCGAACAGGGGGCTAGCCACCGGGGAGCTGTTTTTT. The chain combines TRBV19 with TRBJ2-2; 9 nucleotides align to TRBD1. J lost 4 bases, V lost 6 bases, and 12 bases had no gene match. The V gene's germline CDR1 is LNHDA and CDR2 SQIVND (reference sequence). This CDR3 is built from 17 residues.

This clone was seen only a few times. The chain carries TRBV18 and TRBJ1-5, with 9 bases that match TRBD1. Losses at the gene ends were 1 base for V and 6 bases for J; bases not matched to a gene: 4. Germline V CDR1 and CDR2: KGHSH, LQKENI. The CDR3 has 15 amino acids. The CDR3 DNA sequence: TGTGCCAGCTCACCACAGGGACAGGGAGTTCAGCCCCAGCATTTT. The encoded protein is CASSPQGQGVQPQHF. The variable domain in full, completed from reference TRBV18 and TRBJ1-5, reads NAGVMQNPRHLVRRRGQEARLRCSPMKGHSHVYWYRQLPEEGLKFMVYLQKENIIDESGMPKERFSAEFPKEGPSILRIQQVVRGDSAAYFCASSPQGQGVQPQHFGDGTRLSIL.

A single count supports this clone. The chain joins TRBV7-8 to TRBJ1-4, with D possibly being TRBD1 (5 bases). V gave up 1 base and J gave up 5 bases, with 11 bases separating them. Germline-derived CDR1 and CDR2 are SGHVS and FQNEAQ. The CDR3 extends over 15 amino acids. The CDR3 here is CASSLESGLNEKLFF. CDR3 sequence (DNA): TGTGCCAGCAGCTTAGAATCAGGGCTAAATGAAAAACTGTTTTTT.

The chain has TRBV7-3 and TRBJ2-2; the D gene is possibly TRBD1 (5 bases). This CDR3 contains 17 residues. V was shortened by 1 base and J by 9 bases, with 21 bases between the two germline ends. Germline V lookup: CDR1 SGHTA, CDR2 FQGTGA. Here the CDR3 DNA reads TGTGCCAGCAGCTTAAGGGCAGGGCACTTAGGAGTCCGGGAGCTGTTTTTT. Translated, it gives CASSLRAGHLGVRELFF.

V usage is TRBV13 and J usage is TRBJ1-2, with D perhaps matching TRBD1 (5 bases). CDR1 is PRHDT, CDR2 FYEKMQ, per germline (reference sequence). The CDR3 loop spans 15 amino acids. Deletions cut 0 bases from V and 4 bases from J, with 12 bases between. CDR3 sequence reads: CASSLGEGAGYGYTF. Here the CDR3 DNA reads TGTGCCAGCAGCTTAGGCGAAGGGGCTGGCTATGGCTACACCTTC.

The V gene is TRBV18, the J gene TRBJ1-1, with 7 bases aligning to TRBD1. CDR3 size: 15 residues. V was pared by 5 bases and J by 5 bases, with 11 bases of the junction left unmatched. The V gene's germline CDR1 is KGHSH and CDR2 LQKENI. The CDR3 nucleotides are TGTGCCAGCTCATCGGACAGGCCCCCGGGGACTGAAGCTTTCTTT. Residues: CASSSDRPPGTEAFF.

The chain couples TRBV7-9 to TRBJ1-1; D uncertain. Germline values: CDR1 SEHNR, CDR2 FQNEAQ (reference sequence). Trimming left V 2 bases short and J 1 base short, with 8 bases between. The CDR3 totals 14 residues. The CDR3 DNA follows: TGTGCCAGCAGCTTAAGACAAGCGAACACTGAAGCTTTCTTT. Residues: CASSLRQANTEAFF.

This rearrangement joins TRBV29-1 to TRBJ2-7, with D unresolved. Germline CDR1 and CDR2: SQVTM and ANQGSEA. V was clipped by 7 bases and J by 3 bases, with 19 bases between them. The CDR3 is 14 amino acids. CDR3 nucleotides: TGCAGCGCCACCATCATGCGACAAGTCTACGAGCAGTACGTC. Its translation is CSATIMRQVYEQYV.

CDR3 sequence reads: CAWSLTGGNSPLHF. The CDR3 DNA follows: TGTGCCTGGAGTTTGACAGGCGGTAATTCACCCCTCCACTTT. The gene calls are TRBV30 and TRBJ1-6, with D perhaps matching TRBD1 (6 bases). Germline V lookup: CDR1 GTSNPN, CDR2 SVGIG (reference sequence). The CDR3 is 14 residues long. Trimming took 2 bases from V and 6 from J, leaving 11 bases between them.

The V call is TRBV18, the J call TRBJ1-4; TRBD1 might be the D (5 bases). CDR1 KGHSH and CDR2 LQKENI come from the germline V gene. Trimming removed 2 bases from V and 4 bases from J, with 8 bases in between. The length of the CDR3 is 14 residues. The CDR3: CASSPFRDNEKLFF. CDR3 coding DNA: TGTGCCAGCTCACCATTCAGGGATAATGAAAAACTGTTTTTT.

For the CDR3, the DNA is TGTGCCAGCACGAGGGCCCTCCCTGAAAAACTGTTTTTT. The encoded protein is CASTRALPEKLFF. This rearrangement joins TRBV6-5 to TRBJ1-4; no clear D. Germline CDR1 and CDR2: MNHEY and SVGAGI. Trimming pared 7 bases from V and 7 bases from J, leaving 13 bases between. The CDR3 is 13 residues long.

Only a few counts were recorded for this clone. V and J are TRBV6-6 and TRBJ1-5; D is unclear. The CDR3 sequence is 16 residues long. Germline V gives CDR1 MNHNY, CDR2 SVGAGI (reference sequence). With 10 bases removed from V and 0 bases from J, the gap between germline ends came to 19 bases. CDR3: CATLPRGPYSNQPQHF. CDR3 DNA: TGTGCCACCTTGCCCCGTGGGCCCTATAGCAATCAGCCCCAGCATTTT.

V gene TRBV7-6 combines with J gene TRBJ1-2; 8 bases are a match to TRBD1. Germline-derived CDR1 and CDR2 are SGHVS and FNYEAQ. The CDR3 loop spans 13 amino acids. Trimming took 5 bases from V and 7 from J; bases not matched to a gene: 6. The CDR3 coding sequence is TGTGCCAGCAGCGCGGACAGGGATACTGGCTACACCTTC. Amino acid sequence: CASSADRDTGYTF.

The sample holds one count of this clone. This rearrangement joins TRBV2 to TRBJ1-3, with D perhaps matching TRBD1 (5 bases). CDR3 length equals 14 residues. The germline V gene encodes CDR1 SNHLY and CDR2 FYNNEI. Between the trimmed V and J ends, which lost 2 bases and 7 bases, there was a span of 12 bases. The CDR3 spells CASSESGNGNTIYF. CDR3 sequence (DNA): TGTGCCAGCAGTGAATCAGGGAATGGGAACACCATATATTTT.

V gene TRBV5-1 combines with J gene TRBJ2-5, with 8 bases lining up with TRBD1. V was pared by 1 base and J by 3 bases, with 5 bases of the junction left unmatched. The CDR3 is made up of 15 amino acids. From germline, CDR1 is SGHRS and CDR2 YFSETQ. The CDR3 region is CASSLPGQVKETQYF. DNA of the CDR3: TGCGCCAGCAGCTTGCCGGGACAGGTGAAAGAGACCCAGTACTTC.

CDR3 sequence reads: CASSYSGRVRTNTEAFF. The DNA for the CDR3 is TGTGCCAGCAGTTACTCGGGCAGGGTGCGGACGAACACTGAAGCTTTCTTT. The chain carries TRBV6-2 or TRBV6-3 and TRBJ1-1; D perhaps matches TRBD1 (5 bases). V lost 0 bases, J lost 1 base, and 15 bases lay in between. The CDR3 has 17 residues. Germline lookup yields CDR1 MNHEY and CDR2 SVGEGT.

CDR3: CASSIGTGMGGYTF. The DNA for the CDR3 is TGTGCCAGTAGTATCGGGACAGGGATGGGGGGCTACACCTTC. The chain employs TRBV19 and TRBJ1-2; 9 nucleotides line up with TRBD1. CDR3 length equals 14 residues. CDR1 and CDR2 from the germline V gene are LNHDA and SQIVND (reference sequence). V lost 3 bases to trimming and J lost 8 bases; unmatched junction nucleotides: 7.

The rearrangement uses TRBV10-3 and TRBJ1-5; 8 bases are shared with TRBD1. The J segment lost 6 bases and the V segment lost 2 bases, leaving 6 bases of the junction unmatched. The CDR3 has 15 residues. Germline V gene lookup returns CDR1 ENHRY and CDR2 SYGVKD. The CDR3 here is CAISENTGGGQPQHF. CDR3 DNA sequence: TGTGCCATCAGTGAGAACACAGGGGGAGGTCAGCCCCAGCATTTT.

V and J are TRBV6-1 and TRBJ1-6, with 12 bases aligning to TRBD1. J gave up 7 bases and V 0 bases, and 4 bases lay outside the gene matches. The CDR3 covers 17 residues. Germline V gene lookup returns CDR1 MNHNS and CDR2 SASEGT. The CDR3 sequence: CASSEARGQGANSPLHF. The CDR3, as DNA: TGTGCCAGCAGTGAAGCGCGGGGACAGGGGGCGAATTCACCCCTCCACTTT.

CDR3: CASSPAGVGTGELFF. The CDR3 DNA reads TGTGCCAGCAGCCCAGCAGGGGTCGGCACCGGGGAGCTGTTTTTT. The gene calls are TRBV9 and TRBJ2-2; tentative D call: TRBD1 (6 bases). V was trimmed by 4 bases and J by 4 bases, leaving 14 bases between them. The CDR3 runs to 15 residues. Looked up from germline, CDR1 is SGDLS and CDR2 is YYNGEE.